What follows is one TCR beta chain and its context. V was pared by 5 bases and J by 1 base, with 7 bases of the junction left unmatched. In germline, CDR1 is KGHSH, CDR2 LQKENI. The CDR3 covers 16 residues. Profiling relied on immunoSEQ multiplex PCR, and the TCRdb table lists in-frame clones only, not all of them. This table has over 90,000 clones, approximately 93% appearing once. The record originates from a study of T cell changes during pregnancy in multiple sclerosis. The receptor comes from a female donor with multiple sclerosis, enrolled in a pregnancy study. V gene TRBV18 combines with J gene TRBJ1-5, with 8 bases matching TRBD1. The specimen comprised peripheral blood, sampled after pregnancy. CDR3: CASSATYRGSNQPQHF. CDR3 in DNA: TGTGCCAGCTCAGCCACTTACAGGGGGAGCAATCAGCCCCAGCATTTT.